The text below deals with one T cell receptor beta chain. Its matching antigen is unknown. The sample originates from a study of cytomegalovirus exposure and HLA in healthy donors. At the level of the study: Unique TCRs from HLA-typed donors, some 85 million of them, were held in an early data release. Regarding the study as a whole: With further analysis later on, most CMV-associated TCR beta chains appeared HLA-restricted. A link between a missense DCLRE1C variant and TCR beta V- and J-gene trimming emerged from a later analysis.

The PCR was carried out with 60 Vbeta primers and 13 Jbeta primers. Clones were read by immunoSEQ multiplex PCR, and TCRdb kept only the in-frame ones, dropping some. The table has approximately 150,000 clones, 81% seen once. This CDR3 spans 14 amino acids. Germline assignment: CDR1 SGHTA and CDR2 FQGNSA. Germline trimming cut 4 bases from V and 4 bases from J; bases unmatched to any gene: 7. Sequencing used PBMCs. The chain carries TRBV7-2 and TRBJ2-7; 7 bases agree with TRBD1. This sequence originates from a woman under 30 in good health and CMV-seropositive. The CDR3 region is CASSSKTGVYEQYF. For the CDR3, the DNA is TGTGCCAGCAGCTCCAAAACAGGGGTGTACGAGCAGTACTTC.